Shown below are 24 T cell receptor beta chains from a single sample sequenced in a study of blood T cells in healthy people across ages. Then a second PCR, running roughly 7 to 11 cycles, was carried out with a sample-barcoded 5' primer and a J-beta primer mix. From the 5' RACE reads, TCRdb called clonotypes with MiXCR, one entry per CDR3 protein. The repertoire includes 1.5 million to 2 million distinct CDR3 sequences, 28% of them detected once, and roughly 8% sits in the top ten. The specimen sequenced was blood. All receptors derive from a woman aged 30 to 39 in good health.

In its sample, this clonotype was seen many times. DNA of the CDR3: TGCGCCAGCAGAGGTAGCTTTAACTACGAGCAGTACTTC. It specifies CASRGSFNYEQYF. The chain has TRBV10-2 and TRBJ2-7; D gene uncertain. The V end lost 6 bases, the J end lost 3 bases, and 12 bases lay between the germline ends. The germline V gene has CDR1 WSHSY and CDR2 SAAADI. This CDR3 spans 13 amino acids.

This clonotype was detected many times. This rearrangement joins TRBV20-1 to TRBJ2-7; 8 bases fit TRBD1. The ends lost 1 base at V and 2 bases at J; junction bases unmatched: 1. Germline lookup yields CDR1 DFQATT and CDR2 SNEGSKA (reference sequence). The CDR3 sequence is 13 residues long. CDR3 region: CSARGQGTYEQYF. The CDR3 region has the DNA TGCAGTGCTAGAGGACAGGGGACCTACGAGCAGTACTTC.

V usage is TRBV6-1 and J usage is TRBJ2-5; D is possibly TRBD2 (6 bases). V lost 4 bases, J lost 5 bases, and 14 bases lay in between. Germline CDR1 is MNHNS and CDR2 is SASEGT. The CDR3 sequence is 14 residues long. The CDR3 coding sequence is TGTGCCAGCAGTGGGCCGGGCGGGGTGGAGACCCAGTACTTC. Protein product: CASSGPGGVETQYF.

This clonotype was counted between two and nine times. The rearrangement joins TRBV29-1 to TRBJ1-5, with D tentatively TRBD1 (6 bases). The V and J ends lost 4 bases and 7 bases respectively, with 14 bases between them. This CDR3 is built from 13 residues. Germline values: CDR1 SQVTM, CDR2 ANQGSEA. The CDR3 bases are TGCAGCGTTGGGGACACTACGGGCCAGCCCCAGCATTTT. It encodes CSVGDTTGQPQHF. The full variable domain, rest sourced from reference TRBV29-1 and TRBJ1-5, is SAVISQKPSRDICQRGTSLTIQCQVDSQVTMMFWYRQQPGQSLTLIATANQGSEATYESGFVIDKFPISRPNLTFSTLTVSNMSPEDSSIYLCSVGDTTGQPQHFGDGTRLSIL.

This clonotype was picked up many times. V and J are TRBV12-3 or TRBV12-4 and TRBJ2-7, with 9 nucleotides matching TRBD2. V trimming: 3 bases; J trimming: 5 bases; junction bases outside the gene matches: 2. This CDR3 has 13 amino acids. CDR3 sequence (DNA): TGTGCCAGCAGTTTTAGCGGGGGAAACGAGCAGTACTTC. The encoded protein is CASSFSGGNEQYF.

This clonotype was counted only a few times. The chain is built from TRBV7-6 and TRBJ2-5; TRBD1 is a possible D gene (5 bases). CDR3 size: 15 residues. V was cut by 5 bases and J by 5 bases, with 18 bases left in between. Germline V CDR1 and CDR2: SGHVS, FNYEAQ. This CDR3 reads CASSVLWPKGETQYF. The DNA for the CDR3 is TGTGCCAGCAGCGTCTTGTGGCCAAAGGGGGAGACCCAGTACTTC. Drawing the rest from reference TRBV7-6 and TRBJ2-5, the complete variable domain is GAGVSQSPRYKVTKRGQDVALRCDPISGHVSLYWYRQALGQGPEFLTYFNYEAQQDKSGLPNDRFSAERPEGSISTLTIQRTEQRDSAMYRCASSVLWPKGETQYFGPGTRLLVL.

The chain is built from TRBV20-1 and TRBJ2-2; D is unclear. Germline lookup yields CDR1 DFQATT and CDR2 SNEGSKA (reference sequence). This CDR3 is 12 amino acids long. V lost 5 bases to trimming and J lost 8 bases, with 12 bases between them. The CDR3 spells CSAGPRPGELFF. For the CDR3, the DNA is TGCAGTGCTGGCCCCCGCCCTGGGGAGCTGTTTTTT.

This clonotype was detected many times. V and J are TRBV5-6 and TRBJ2-1; 15 bases align to TRBD2. The CDR3 consists of 15 residues. The germline gives CDR1 SGHDT, CDR2 YYEEEE. Losses at the gene ends were 4 bases for V and 9 bases for J; bases not matched to a gene: 5. The CDR3 DNA reads TGTGCCAGCAGCGTGGGACTAGCGGGAGGTAGTGAGCAGTTCTTC. It is translated as CASSVGLAGGSEQFF.

This clonotype was found a few times. V usage is TRBV7-2 and J usage is TRBJ2-7; no clear D gene. V lost 4 bases to trimming and J lost 4 bases, with 11 bases between them. This CDR3 comprises 13 residues. CDR1 is SGHTA and CDR2 is FQGNSA in the germline V gene. The CDR3: CASSSYIVYEQYF. In DNA form, the CDR3 reads TGTGCCAGCAGCTCGTACATAGTGTACGAGCAGTACTTC.

The chain recombines TRBV20-1 with TRBJ2-7, with D perhaps matching TRBD2 (5 bases). The germline V and J ends were trimmed by 3 bases and 2 bases, with 11 bases remaining between them. Germline V gene sequence: CDR1 DFQATT, CDR2 SNEGSKA (reference sequence). The CDR3 is 13 amino acids. The CDR3 protein is CSARRGSPYEQYF. The CDR3 DNA is TGCAGTGCTAGGAGAGGGAGCCCCTACGAGCAGTACTTC.

In its sample, this clonotype was seen a few times. The rearrangement joins TRBV7-2 to TRBJ2-7; D ambiguous. The CDR3 runs 13 residues. CDR1 and CDR2 from the germline V gene are SGHTA and FQGNSA. Trimming pared 1 base from V and 2 bases from J, leaving 6 bases between. In DNA, the CDR3 is TGTGCCAGCAGCTTAGATACAACCTACGAGCAGTACTTC. Amino acid sequence: CASSLDTTYEQYF.

This clonotype was seen a few times. Germline is not matched at one junction end, which may reflect a read error. This chain joins TRBV29-1 and TRBJ2-3; 7 bases are shared with TRBD1. The CDR3 sequence is 12 residues long. Germline V gives CDR1 SQVTM, CDR2 ANQGSEA. CDR3 region: CSVGQRTDSQYF. For the CDR3, the DNA is TGCAGCGTGGGACAGCGCACAGATTCGCAGTATTTT.

This clonotype appeared a few times. V usage is TRBV27 and J usage is TRBJ2-3; the D is unclear. Germline loops: CDR1 MNHEY, CDR2 SMNVEV (reference sequence). Trimming cost V 7 bases and J 1 base, with 12 bases left between them. This CDR3 has 14 residues. CDR3 in DNA: TGTGCCAGCACCCAATTCTTAGGCACAGATACGCAGTATTTT. It codes for CASTQFLGTDTQYF.

A remark on this clonotype: Relative to the germline gene, one junction end is altered; a read error may explain this. The rearrangement links TRBV25-1 to TRBJ2-2; the D gene could be TRBD1 or TRBD2 (5 bases each). The CDR3 length is 15 residues. CDR1 is MGHDK and CDR2 is SYGVNS in the germline V gene. CDR3 loop: CASSALDWTSGERFF. In DNA, the CDR3 is TGTGCCAGCAGTGCCCTAGACTGGACATCCGGGGAGCGGTTTTTT.

To note about this clonotype: At one end, the junction sequence differs from germline, possibly due to a read error. The chain links TRBV13 to TRBJ2-1; D is ambiguous. From germline, CDR1 is PRHDT and CDR2 FYEKMQ (reference sequence). This CDR3 has 14 amino acids. The CDR3 nucleotides read TGTGCCAGCAGCTTTAGTTCACAGTACAGTGAGCAGTTCTTC. This translates into CASSFSSQYSEQFF.

This chain joins TRBV6-6 and TRBJ2-5; perhaps TRBD2 as D (5 bases). Between the trimmed V and J ends, which lost 1 base and 11 bases, there was a span of 11 bases. Germline-derived CDR1 and CDR2 are MNHNY and SVGAGI (reference sequence). The CDR3 extends over 12 amino acids. CDR3 coding DNA: TGTGCCAGCAGTTACTTTGCGGAGGAGCAGTACTTC. It translates to CASSYFAEEQYF.

This clonotype appeared many times. Germline is not matched at one junction end, which may reflect a read error. This chain joins TRBV5-1 and TRBJ2-1, with unresolved D. There are 12 residues in the CDR3. The germline V gene has CDR1 SGHRS and CDR2 YFSETQ. The CDR3 sequence: CASSLRANEQFF. CDR3 sequence (DNA): TGTGCCAGCAGTTTGCGCGCGAATGAGCAGTTCTTC.

This clonotype has only a few counts. The J gene is TRBJ2-7, the V gene TRBV10-3; D possibly corresponds to TRBD2 (6 bases). The CDR3 is 15 residues long. Trimming pared 2 bases from V and 7 bases from J, leaving 18 bases between. CDR1 is ENHRY, CDR2 SYGVKD, per germline. In DNA, the CDR3 is TGTGCCATCAGTGAGAATCTAGCGTGGGCCGGGGAGCAGTACTTC. This gives the protein CAISENLAWAGEQYF.

CDR3 bases: TGTGCCAGCAGCCCTACTTCTCCGGGACTCTTGAACACTGAAGCTTTCTTT. As protein: CASSPTSPGLLNTEAFF. The J gene is TRBJ1-1, the V gene TRBV7-8; the D gene is possibly TRBD1 (5 bases). The V and J ends lost 5 bases and 0 bases respectively, with 19 bases between them. The CDR3 contains 17 residues. From germline, CDR1 is SGHVS and CDR2 FQNEAQ.

In regard to this clonotype: One end of the junction does not line up with germline, which may come from a read error. V usage is TRBV10-3 and J usage is TRBJ2-7; D remains unclear. CDR3 length: 15 amino acids. The germline CDR1 and CDR2 sequences are ENHRY and SYGVKD. This chain's CDR3 is CSISESVGIAYEQYF. CDR3 in DNA: TGTTCCATCAGTGAGTCGGTAGGGATCGCCTACGAGCAGTACTTC.

This clonotype was observed at least ten times. This rearrangement joins TRBV5-1 to TRBJ2-7, with 8 bases aligning to TRBD1. Trimming at V came to 4 bases and at J to 5 bases, leaving 8 bases not matched to a gene. The CDR3 runs to 14 residues. Germline V gene lookup returns CDR1 SGHRS and CDR2 YFSETQ. CDR3: CASSPSGQADEQYF. DNA of the CDR3: TGCGCCAGCAGCCCTTCGGGACAGGCGGACGAGCAGTACTTC.

This clonotype was observed a handful of times. This chain joins TRBV6-5 and TRBJ1-2; D call uncertain. CDR3 length equals 15 residues. Germline lookup yields CDR1 MNHEY and CDR2 SVGAGI. Between the trimmed V and J ends, which lost 4 bases and 4 bases, there was a span of 16 bases. This CDR3 reads CASSSPLGRSYGYTF. Here the CDR3 DNA reads TGTGCCAGCAGTTCCCCTCTTGGGCGGAGCTATGGCTACACCTTC.

A few counts support this clonotype. V usage is TRBV30 and J usage is TRBJ2-7; 15 nucleotides match TRBD2. V dropped 2 bases and J dropped 9; count of bases not matched to a gene: 5. The germline CDR1 and CDR2 sequences are GTSNPN and SVGIG (reference sequence). The CDR3 has 14 amino acids. The DNA of the CDR3 is TGTGCCTGGAGTACGGGACTAGCGGGGGGCGCGCAGTACTTC. As protein: CAWSTGLAGGAQYF. Combining the CDR3 with reference TRBV30 and TRBJ2-7 gives the whole variable domain SQTIHQWPATLVQPVGSPLSLECTVEGTSNPNLYWYRQAAGRGLQLLFYSVGIGQISSEVPQNLSASRPQDRQFILSSKKLLLSDSGFYLCAWSTGLAGGAQYFGPGTRLTVT.

The chain uses TRBV10-3 and TRBJ2-7, with 8 bases lining up with TRBD1. Trimming cost V 2 bases and J 6 bases; bases outside gene matches: 12. This CDR3 has 16 residues. Germline V gene sequence: CDR1 ENHRY, CDR2 SYGVKD. CDR3 protein: CAISEPTGARSGEQYF. The CDR3 nucleotides read TGTGCCATCAGTGAGCCGACAGGGGCTCGTTCGGGCGAGCAGTACTTC.